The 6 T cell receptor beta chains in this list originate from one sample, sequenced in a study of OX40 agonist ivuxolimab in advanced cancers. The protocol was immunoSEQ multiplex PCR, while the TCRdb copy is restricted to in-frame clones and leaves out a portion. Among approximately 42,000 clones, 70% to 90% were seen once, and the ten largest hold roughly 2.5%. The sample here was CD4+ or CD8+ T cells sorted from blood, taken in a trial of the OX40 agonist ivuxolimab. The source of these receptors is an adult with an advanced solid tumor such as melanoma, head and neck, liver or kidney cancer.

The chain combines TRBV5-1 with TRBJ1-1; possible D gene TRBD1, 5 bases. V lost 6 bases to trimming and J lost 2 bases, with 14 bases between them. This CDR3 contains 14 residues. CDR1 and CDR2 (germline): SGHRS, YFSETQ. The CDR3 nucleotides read TGCGCCAGCACTTATTCGGGGGGTAACACTGAAGCTTTCTTT. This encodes CASTYSGGNTEAFF.

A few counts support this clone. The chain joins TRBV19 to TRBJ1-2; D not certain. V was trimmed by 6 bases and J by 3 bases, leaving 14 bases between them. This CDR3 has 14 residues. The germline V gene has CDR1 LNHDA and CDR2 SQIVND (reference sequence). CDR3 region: CASRDSSTYYGYTF. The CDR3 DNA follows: TGTGCCAGTAGGGACTCAAGCACTTACTATGGCTACACCTTC. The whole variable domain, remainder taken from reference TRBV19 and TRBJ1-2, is DGGITQSPKYLFRKEGQNVTLSCEQNLNHDAMYWYRQDPGQGLRLIYYSQIVNDFQKGDIAEGYSVSREKKESFPLTVTSAQKNPTAFYLCASRDSSTYYGYTFGSGTRLTVV.

The CDR3 DNA follows: TGCGCCAGCAGCTTACAGCCTCCCTCCTACGAGCAGTACTTC. As protein: CASSLQPPSYEQYF. V and J are TRBV5-1 and TRBJ2-7; no clear D. Between the trimmed V and J ends, which lost 2 bases and 0 bases, there was a span of 9 bases. This CDR3 has 14 residues. CDR1 is SGHRS, CDR2 YFSETQ, per germline.

The CDR3 DNA reads as TGTGCCAAAGCCGAGCGGCAGAGCACAGATACGCAGTATTTT. Encoded protein: CAKAERQSTDTQYF. The chain joins TRBV30 to TRBJ2-3; D may be TRBD2 (5 bases). The V end was cut by 8 bases, the J end by 0 bases, with 15 bases between. This CDR3 contains 14 residues. Germline V CDR1 and CDR2: GTSNPN, SVGIG (reference sequence).

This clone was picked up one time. The CDR3 loop reads CSVAGHLYRPYEQYF. CDR3 coding DNA: TGCAGCGTGGCGGGACATCTCTACAGACCCTACGAGCAGTACTTC. V and J are TRBV29-1 and TRBJ2-7; the D call may be TRBD1 or TRBD2 (6 bases each). The CDR3 sequence is 15 residues long. CDR1 is SQVTM and CDR2 is ANQGSEA in the germline V gene. Trimming took 6 bases from V and 2 from J, leaving 20 bases between them.

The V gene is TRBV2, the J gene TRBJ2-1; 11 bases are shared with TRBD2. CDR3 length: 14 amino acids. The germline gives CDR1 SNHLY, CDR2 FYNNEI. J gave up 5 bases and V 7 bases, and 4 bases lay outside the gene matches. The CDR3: CASNPGLADNEQFF. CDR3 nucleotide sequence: TGTGCCAGCAACCCGGGACTAGCGGACAATGAGCAGTTCTTC.